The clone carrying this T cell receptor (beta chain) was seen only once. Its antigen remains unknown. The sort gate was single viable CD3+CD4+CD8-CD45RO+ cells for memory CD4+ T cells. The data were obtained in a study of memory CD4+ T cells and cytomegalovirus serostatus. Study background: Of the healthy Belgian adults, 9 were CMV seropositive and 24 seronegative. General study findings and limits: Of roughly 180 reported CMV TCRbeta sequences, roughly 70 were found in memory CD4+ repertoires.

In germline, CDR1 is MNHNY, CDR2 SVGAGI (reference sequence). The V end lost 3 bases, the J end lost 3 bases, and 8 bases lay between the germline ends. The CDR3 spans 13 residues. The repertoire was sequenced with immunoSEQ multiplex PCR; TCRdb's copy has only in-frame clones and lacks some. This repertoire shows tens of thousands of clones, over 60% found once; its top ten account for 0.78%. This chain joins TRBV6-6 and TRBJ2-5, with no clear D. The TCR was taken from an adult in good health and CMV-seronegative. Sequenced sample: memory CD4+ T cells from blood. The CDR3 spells CASSYTEKETQYF. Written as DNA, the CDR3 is TGTGCCAGCAGTTATACAGAAAAAGAGACCCAGTACTTC.